This TCR beta chain comes out of a study of shared clonotypes between healthy human individuals. Losses at the gene ends were 6 bases for V and 3 bases for J; bases not matched to a gene: 8. Germline V gene lookup returns CDR1 MNHNY and CDR2 SVGAGI (reference sequence). CDR3 length: 15 amino acids. Generated by immunoSEQ multiplex PCR, the TCRdb table keeps only in-frame clones and is missing some. The table records about 2.4 million clones, 90% to 95% of them present only once. The rearrangement joins TRBV6-6 to TRBJ2-1, with 7 bases identical to TRBD1. This receptor was identified in a man between 18 and 35 years old in good health. Some clones in this sample may be carry-over from other donors' samples. The specimen was naive CD4+ T cells from PBMCs. Specified subset: CD45RA+ positively selected. The DNA for the CDR3 is TGTGCCAGCAGCCCCGACAGGGTTCGCTACAATGAGCAGTTCTTC. It translates to CASSPDRVRYNEQFF.